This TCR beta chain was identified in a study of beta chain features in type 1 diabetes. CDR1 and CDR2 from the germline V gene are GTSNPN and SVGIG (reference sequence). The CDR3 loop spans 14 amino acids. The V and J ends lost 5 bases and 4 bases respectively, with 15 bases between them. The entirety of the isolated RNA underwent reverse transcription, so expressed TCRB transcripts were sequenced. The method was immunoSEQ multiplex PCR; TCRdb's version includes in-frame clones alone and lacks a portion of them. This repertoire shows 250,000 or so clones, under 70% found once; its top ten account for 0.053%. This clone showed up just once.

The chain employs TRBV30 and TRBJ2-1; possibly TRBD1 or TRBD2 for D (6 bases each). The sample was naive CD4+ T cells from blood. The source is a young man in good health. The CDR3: CAWGRGGPYNEQFF. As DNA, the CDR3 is TGTGCCTGGGGAAGAGGGGGGCCATACAATGAGCAGTTCTTC. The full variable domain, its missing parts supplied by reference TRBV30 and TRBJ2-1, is SQTIHQWPATLVQPVGSPLSLECTVEGTSNPNLYWYRQAAGRGLQLLFYSVGIGQISSEVPQNLSASRPQDRQFILSSKKLLLSDSGFYLCAWGRGGPYNEQFFGPGTRLTVL.